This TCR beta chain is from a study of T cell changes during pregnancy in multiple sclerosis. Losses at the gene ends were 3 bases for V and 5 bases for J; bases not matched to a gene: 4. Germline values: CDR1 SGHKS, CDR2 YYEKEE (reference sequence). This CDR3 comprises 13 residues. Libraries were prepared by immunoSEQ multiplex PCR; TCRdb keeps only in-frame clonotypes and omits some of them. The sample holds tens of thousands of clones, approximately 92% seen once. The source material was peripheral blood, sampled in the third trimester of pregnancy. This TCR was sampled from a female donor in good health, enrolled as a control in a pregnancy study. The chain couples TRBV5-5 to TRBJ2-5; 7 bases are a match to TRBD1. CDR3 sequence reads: CASSYRGRETQYF. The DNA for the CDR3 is TGTGCCAGCAGCTACAGGGGTAGGGAGACCCAGTACTTC.